This T cell receptor beta chain was identified in a study of shared clonotypes between healthy human individuals. Study-wide results and caveats: When compared with the clonotypes that were shared by all four sorted-subset donors, the non-shared clonotypes turned out to have lower generation probabilities.

As regards this clone: Its antigen is not known.

CD4+ cell separation produced CD45RA+ naive and CD45RA-negative memory subsets. The data were produced by immunoSEQ multiplex PCR, yet TCRdb's version contains in-frame clones alone and is incomplete. The repertoire consists of some 500,000 clones, with around 95% occurring once and the leading ten covering around 0.066%. V shed 3 bases and J shed 3 bases, with 8 bases lying between them. The germline V gene encodes CDR1 SEHNR and CDR2 FQNEAQ (reference sequence). This CDR3 region has 14 residues. This TCR derives from a woman aged 30 to 39 in good health. Source material: naive CD4+ T cells sorted from blood. As for subset: CD45RA+ positively selected. V is TRBV7-9 and J is TRBJ1-4; no reliable D call. CDR3 loop: CASSFKRSNEKLFF. CDR3 nucleotides: TGTGCCAGCAGCTTCAAACGGTCTAATGAAAAACTGTTTTTT. Full variable domain (outside the CDR3, taken from reference TRBV7-9 and TRBJ1-4): DTGVSQNPRHKITKRGQNVTFRCDPISEHNRLYWYRQTLGQGPEFLTYFQNEAQLEKSRLLSDRFSAERPKGSFSTLEIQRTEQGDSAMYLCASSFKRSNEKLFFGSGTQLSVL.